This is a list of T cell receptor beta chains from one sample in a study of T cells in Graves' hyperthyroidism and ophthalmopathy. One entry per CDR3 protein, called by TCRdb with MiXCR from the multiplex PCR reads. The data show 650,000 to 700,000 distinct CDR3 sequences, around a sixth seen once. Sequenced input: blood. These receptors came from a man aged 50 to 60 with Graves' hyperthyroidism. The conserved cysteine and the conserved F or W are not part of the CDR3 here.

TRBV11-2	8	ASSAREQY
TRBV20-1	15	SANRVGSGRDAYEQY
TRBV10-2	10	ASRGDRTEQY
TRBV5-1	12	ASSYGTTTYEQY
TRBV13	14	ASSLRGAGSHNEQF
TRBV11-2	14	ASSSRGQLNTGELF
TRBV6-2/TRBV6-3	11	ASTPRGANVLT
TRBV28	13	ASSLRGIRSYEQY
TRBV7-3	14	ASSLLGLAGGDTQY
TRBV30	12	AWRAQGTYYGYT
TRBV24-1	11	ATSAGGSYEQY